A selection of T cell receptor beta chains follows, all from one sample in a study of blood T cell repertoires in COVID-19. Data came from immunoSEQ multiplex PCR; TCRdb stores just in-frame clones and leaves some out. Among about 410,000 clones listed, over 75% were seen once. Material: peripheral blood. These receptors originate from a woman in her forties with COVID-19, enrolled during active disease. CDR3s include the opening cysteine and the closing phenylalanine or tryptophan. D genes are given only for firm matches. Size tells how often a clone was seen (once, few, many) or the class of an expanded clone, and some rows leave it out.

len	v_gene	d_gene	abundance	j_gene	CDR3nt	CDR3aa
15	TRBV30	.	few	TRBJ1-1	TGTGCCTGGAGTGGGTGGCAGGGAACAGGGACTGAAGCTTTCTTT	CAWSGWQGTGTEAFF
15	TRBV19	.	.	TRBJ1-1	TGTGCCAGTAGTAGCCTCGTAGTGAGGAACACTGAAGCTTTCTTT	CASSSLVVRNTEAFF
15	TRBV19	TRBD1	.	TRBJ1-6	TGTGCCAGTAGTTTGAACAGGGGGAAGAATTCACCCCTCCACTTT	CASSLNRGKNSPLHF
15	TRBV5-1	.	.	TRBJ2-7	TGCGCCAGCAGCTTGGCCGGGGCAGGGGTGTACGAGCAGTACTTC	CASSLAGAGVYEQYF
15	TRBV5-4	TRBD1	.	TRBJ1-1	TGTGCCAGCAGCTTACAACTCCGGGACAGGGGACCAGCTTTCTTT	CASSLQLRDRGPAFF
13	TRBV28	.	.	TRBJ2-7	TGTGCCAGCAGGCTGACTGAGATTGGCGAGCAGTACTTC	CASRLTEIGEQYF
16	TRBV7-9	TRBD1	.	TRBJ1-1	TGTGCCAGCAGCTTAGGGGCAGGGGGCAGAGACACTGAAGCTTTCTTT	CASSLGAGGRDTEAFF
17	TRBV27	.	.	TRBJ2-7	TGTGCCAGCAGTTTATCGGGGGCGGGGGCGGGAAAGTACGAGCAGTACTTC	CASSLSGAGAGKYEQYF
11	TRBV20-1	.	.	TRBJ1-4	TGCGGAGGTGGACCGAATGAAAAACTGTTTTTT	CGGGPNEKLFF
15	TRBV6-1	.	.	TRBJ1-6	TGTGCCAGCAGTGAAGCCGGGACTAGGGATTCACCCCTCCACTTT	CASSEAGTRDSPLHF
12	TRBV30	.	.	TRBJ2-3	TGTGCCTGGAGCCTAGGGACACCAGAGGTGTATTTT	CAWSLGTPEVYF
14	TRBV5-1	.	once	TRBJ1-6	TGCGCCAGCAGCCTCCGGTCCGATAATTCACCCCTCCACTTT	CASSLRSDNSPLHF
13	TRBV6-2/TRBV6-3	.	.	TRBJ1-1	TGTGCCAGCAGTTACAACGGTCGCGGTGAAGCTTTCTTT	CASSYNGRGEAFF
16	TRBV27	TRBD1	once	TRBJ2-6	TGTGCCAGCAGTTTCTCCGACAGGGCTGGGGCCAACGTCCTGACTTTC	CASSFSDRAGANVLTF
17	TRBV4-2	.	.	TRBJ1-6	TGTGCCAGCAGCCAAGGAAGTCCAGGGGCCTATAATTCACCCCTCCACTTT	CASSQGSPGAYNSPLHF
17	TRBV11-2	.	.	TRBJ2-1	TGTGCCAGCAGCTTAGTTGAATCATGGCAAACTACCTATGAGCAGTTCTTC	CASSLVESWQTTYEQFF
17	TRBV19	TRBD1	.	TRBJ1-2	TGTGCCAGTAGTATTATGAGGGGGAAGACAGGGACCTATGGCTACACCTTC	CASSIMRGKTGTYGYTF
14	TRBV29-1	TRBD1	.	TRBJ1-2	TGCAGCGTAATGGGACAGGAGCCTAACTATGGCTACACCTTC	CSVMGQEPNYGYTF
15	TRBV18	TRBD1	.	TRBJ1-1	TGTGCCAGCTCACCCACCGGGACAGTGAACACTGAAGCTTTCTTT	CASSPTGTVNTEAFF
14	TRBV19	.	.	TRBJ1-1	TGTGCCAGTAGTATACGGGGGGATGACACTGAAGCTTTCTTT	CASSIRGDDTEAFF
13	TRBV10-3	.	.	TRBJ1-2	TGTGCCATCAGTGCACTGGAGATCTATGGCTACACCTTC	CAISALEIYGYTF
15	TRBV28	.	once	TRBJ2-1	TGTGCCAGCAGTTTGGGAGGACGGCAATACAATGAGCAGTTCTTC	CASSLGGRQYNEQFF
17	TRBV7-2	.	.	TRBJ1-2	TGTGCCAGCAGCTTAGTGGGGGGTGGGTCGACCTTATATGGCTACACCTTC	CASSLVGGGSTLYGYTF
15	TRBV4-3	.	.	TRBJ2-5	TGCGCCAGCAGCCAAGGGGGAGCGGCTCAAGAGACCCAGTACTTC	CASSQGGAAQETQYF
15	TRBV28	TRBD1	.	TRBJ1-5	TGTGCCAGCAGTTTTGACAGGGATGATCCTCAGCCCCAGCATTTT	CASSFDRDDPQPQHF
16	TRBV11-1	TRBD2	.	TRBJ2-1	TGTGCCAGCAGCTTAGCCCCGGGGGGGGACTACAATGAGCAGTTCTTC	CASSLAPGGDYNEQFF
13	TRBV7-3	.	.	TRBJ2-5	TGTGCCAGCAGCACAGAGTACCAAGAGACCCAGTACTTC	CASSTEYQETQYF
13	TRBV4-3	.	.	TRBJ2-1	TGCGCCAGCAGCCAAGGACTCTACAATGAGCAGTTCTTC	CASSQGLYNEQFF
15	TRBV4-1	.	.	TRBJ2-5	TGCGCCAGCAGCCAAAGAACAACCCTTCAAGAGACCCAGTACTTC	CASSQRTTLQETQYF
17	TRBV27	.	.	TRBJ2-1	TGTGCCAGCAGTTCCCCTCTCAAATGGGAGTCGGGCAATGAGCAGTTCTTC	CASSSPLKWESGNEQFF
16	TRBV5-8	TRBD2	.	TRBJ2-1	TGTGCCAGCCGCTCGCTAAGACTAGCGGGTTCAAGTGAGCAGTTCTTC	CASRSLRLAGSSEQFF
15	TRBV7-6	.	few	TRBJ1-3	TGTGCCAGCAGCTTAGGCAGATCTCCTGGAAACACCATATATTTT	CASSLGRSPGNTIYF
16	TRBV4-3	.	.	TRBJ1-1	TGCGCCAGCAGCCAAGGCGCCCAACCCCTGAACACTGAAGCTTTCTTT	CASSQGAQPLNTEAFF
15	TRBV18	TRBD1	.	TRBJ2-5	TGTGCCAGCTCACCACTCCGGACAGGAGAAGAGACCCAGTACTTC	CASSPLRTGEETQYF
15	TRBV9	TRBD1	.	TRBJ1-1	TGTGCCAGCAGCGCGACCGGGACAGCGAACACTGAAGCTTTCTTT	CASSATGTANTEAFF
13	TRBV23-1	TRBD1	.	TRBJ2-5	TGCGCCAGCACGGGACAGTCTCAAGAGACCCAGTACTTC	CASTGQSQETQYF
14	TRBV6-2/TRBV6-3	.	.	TRBJ2-7	TGTGCCAGCAGTTATAGCGGAAGCTCCTACGAGCAGTACTTC	CASSYSGSSYEQYF
16	TRBV5-1	TRBD1	.	TRBJ1-1	TGCGCCAGCAGCTTGGTAGCAGGGGGTTCGAACACTGAAGCTTTCTTT	CASSLVAGGSNTEAFF
15	TRBV27	TRBD1	.	TRBJ2-7	TGTGCCAGCAACCTCCCCGGACAGGGGCGGTCCGAGCAGTACTTC	CASNLPGQGRSEQYF
15	TRBV28	TRBD2	.	TRBJ2-2	TGTGCCAGCCGGACTAGCGGGGCGGTCACCGGGGAGCTGTTTTTT	CASRTSGAVTGELFF
14	TRBV4-3	.	.	TRBJ1-2	TGCGCCAGCAGCCAAGATAGAAGTAACTATGGCTACACCTTC	CASSQDRSNYGYTF
15	TRBV6-5	.	few	TRBJ1-5	TGTGCCAGCAGAACGAGTCCAAATAGCAATCAGCCCCAGCATTTT	CASRTSPNSNQPQHF